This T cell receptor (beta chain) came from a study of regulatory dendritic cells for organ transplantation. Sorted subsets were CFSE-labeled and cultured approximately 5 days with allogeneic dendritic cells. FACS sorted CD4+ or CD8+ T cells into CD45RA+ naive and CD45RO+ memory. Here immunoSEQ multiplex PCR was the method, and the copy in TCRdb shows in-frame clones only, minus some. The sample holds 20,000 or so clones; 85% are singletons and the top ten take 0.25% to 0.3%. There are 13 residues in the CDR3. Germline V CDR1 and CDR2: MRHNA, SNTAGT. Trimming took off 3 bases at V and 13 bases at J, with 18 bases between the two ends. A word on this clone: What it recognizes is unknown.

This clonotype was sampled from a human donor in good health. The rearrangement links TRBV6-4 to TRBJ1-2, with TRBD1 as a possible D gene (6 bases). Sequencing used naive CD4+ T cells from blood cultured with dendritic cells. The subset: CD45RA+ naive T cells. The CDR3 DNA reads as TGTGCCAGCAGTGAAGAAGAGGGGGGGCGTCGCACCTTC. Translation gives CASSEEEGGRRTF.